Following are 3 T cell receptor beta chains from one sample sequenced in a study of T-cell reconstitution after alpha-beta-depleted transplantation in children. Unique molecular identifiers were incorporated when the TCRbeta library was constructed. MiXCR, run by TCRdb on the PCR reads, gives a single entry per CDR3 protein. In the table there are more than 400,000 distinct CDR3 sequences, about an eighth of which are singletons. The source was PBMCs, mostly from graft donor cells, collected 180 days after TCRalphabeta/CD19-depleted stem cell transplant. These receptors were obtained from a female patient aged 2 to 10 who had a stem cell transplant for aplastic anemia, so the T cells may come from the graft donor.

This clonotype has just a few counts. This CDR3 is CASSSLGEGRNQPQHF. CDR3 sequence (DNA): TGTGCCAGCAGTTCGCTGGGGGAGGGTAGGAATCAGCCCCAGCATTTT. The V call is TRBV27, the J call TRBJ1-5; a weak D match, TRBD1 (5 bases). Trimming removed 4 bases at V and 4 bases at J, with 17 bases between. Germline V gene lookup returns CDR1 MNHEY and CDR2 SMNVEV (reference sequence). This CDR3 region has 16 residues.

The chain uses TRBV29-1 and TRBJ2-7; D ambiguous. V was clipped by 4 bases and J by 1 base, with 11 bases between them. Germline assignment: CDR1 SQVTM and CDR2 ANQGSEA. The CDR3 runs to 13 residues. The CDR3 reads CSVVPLTSYEQYF. The CDR3, as DNA: TGCAGCGTTGTACCGCTCACATCCTACGAGCAGTACTTC.

The rearrangement joins TRBV28 to TRBJ2-5; perhaps TRBD2 as D (6 bases). In germline, CDR1 is MDHEN, CDR2 SYDVKM. V lost 7 bases and J 4 bases, leaving 22 bases between the germline ends. CDR3 length: 16 residues. In DNA form, the CDR3 reads TGTGCCAGCACCTCCCTGCGGGACGTTACCCGAGAGACCCAGTACTTC. As protein: CASTSLRDVTRETQYF. Drawing the rest from reference TRBV28 and TRBJ2-5, the complete variable domain is DVKVTQSSRYLVKRTGEKVFLECVQDMDHENMFWYRQDPGLGLRLIYFSYDVKMKEKGDIPEGYSVSREKKERFSLILESASTNQTSMYLCASTSLRDVTRETQYFGPGTRLLVL.